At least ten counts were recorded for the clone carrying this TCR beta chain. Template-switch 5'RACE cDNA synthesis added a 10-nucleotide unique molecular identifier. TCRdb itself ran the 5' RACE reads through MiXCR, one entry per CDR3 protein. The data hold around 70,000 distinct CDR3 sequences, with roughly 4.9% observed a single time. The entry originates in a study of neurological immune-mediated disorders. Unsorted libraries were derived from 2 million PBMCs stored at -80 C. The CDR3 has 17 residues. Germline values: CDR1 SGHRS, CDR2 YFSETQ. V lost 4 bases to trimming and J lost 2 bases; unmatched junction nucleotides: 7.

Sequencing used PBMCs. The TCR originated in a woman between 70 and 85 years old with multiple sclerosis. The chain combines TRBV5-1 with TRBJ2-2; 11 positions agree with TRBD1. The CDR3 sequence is CASSPQGQGANTGELFF. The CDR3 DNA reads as TGCGCCAGCAGCCCCCAAGGACAGGGGGCTAACACCGGGGAGCTGTTTTTT.